The clone carrying this TCR beta chain was picked up a small number of times. Its specificity is not known. The data originate from a study of naive and memory T cell subsets. Points from the study as a whole: Over 85% of naive TCR sequences appeared only once after error correction, unlike memory subsets. In CD4 and CD8 cells, diversity dropped from naive through EMRA.

After CD4 positive bead selection, the CD4-negative fraction gave CD8 T cells. Four subsets defined by CD45RA and CD27 were sorted after CD3, CD4, CD8 and live/dead staining. Germline trimming cut 3 bases from V and 4 bases from J; bases unmatched to any gene: 6. The V gene's germline CDR1 is DFQATT and CDR2 SNEGSKA (reference sequence). The CDR3 consists of 14 residues. Two oligonucleotides, mixed equimolar, formed the beta constant-region primer covering TRBC1 and TRBC2. The ligated cDNA underwent four PCR rounds using SP2 and nested alpha and beta constant-region primers. TCRdb re-derived calls from the UMI-ligation and nested PCR reads in MiXCR, one entry per CDR3 protein. The sample has roughly 130,000 distinct CDR3 sequences, 36% seen once; the top ten hold 0.8% to 1%.

The origin of this receptor is a human donor in good health. The chain carries TRBV20-1 and TRBJ2-1, with 7 bases fitting TRBD1. Sequenced material: central memory CD4+ T cells from blood. CDR3 bases: TGCAGTGCTAGGCCCGACAGGGCGTACAATGAGCAGTTCTTC. The encoded protein is CSARPDRAYNEQFF.